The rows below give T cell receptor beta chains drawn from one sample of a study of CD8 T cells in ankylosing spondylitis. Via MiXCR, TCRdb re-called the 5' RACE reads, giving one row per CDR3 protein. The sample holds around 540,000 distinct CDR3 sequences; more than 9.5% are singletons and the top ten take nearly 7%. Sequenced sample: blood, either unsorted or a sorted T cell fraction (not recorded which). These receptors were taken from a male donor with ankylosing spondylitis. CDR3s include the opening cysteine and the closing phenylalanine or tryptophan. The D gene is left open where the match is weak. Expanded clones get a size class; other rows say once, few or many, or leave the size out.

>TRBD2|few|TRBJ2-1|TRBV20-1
TGCAGTGCTAGCCTCGCTAGCGGGAGTGATGAGCAGTTCTTC
CSASLASGSDEQFF
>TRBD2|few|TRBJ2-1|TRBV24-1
TGTGCCACCTTGGGGGGGAGGGACAATGAGCAGTTCTTC
CATLGGRDNEQFF
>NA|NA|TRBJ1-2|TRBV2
TGTGCCAGCAGTGAAAAACCACGGCACTATGGCTACACCTTC
CASSEKPRHYGYTF
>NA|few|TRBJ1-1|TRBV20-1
TGCAGTGCTAGAGATCCCCGGGGGGACACTGAAGCTTTCTTT
CSARDPRGDTEAFF
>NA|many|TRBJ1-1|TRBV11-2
TGTGCCAGCAGCTTACCTGAGAGTATTTTCACTGAAGCTTTCTTT
CASSLPESIFTEAFF
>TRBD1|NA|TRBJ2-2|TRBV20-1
TGCAGTGCTAGACCCCGGGGGACAGGGGGCCGCACCGGGGAGCTGTTTTTT
CSARPRGTGGRTGELFF
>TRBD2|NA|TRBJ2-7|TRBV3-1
TGTGCCAGCAACATAGCGGGAGGGCCCTCGTCCGAGCAGTACTTC
CASNIAGGPSSEQYF
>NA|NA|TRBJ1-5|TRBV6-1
TGTGCCAGCAGTGATATACGGGAACTAAGCAATCAGCCCCAGCATTTT
CASSDIRELSNQPQHF
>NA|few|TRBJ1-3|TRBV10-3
TGTGCCATCAGTCCACGAGACTCTGGAAACACCATATATTTT
CAISPRDSGNTIYF
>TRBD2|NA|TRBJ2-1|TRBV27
TGTGCCAGCAGCCGGACTAGCGGGTTATGGAATGAGCAGTTCTTC
CASSRTSGLWNEQFF
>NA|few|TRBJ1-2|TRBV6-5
TGTGCCAGCAGCGGTCGGAACTATGGCTACACCTTC
CASSGRNYGYTF
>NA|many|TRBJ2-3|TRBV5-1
TGCGCCAGCAGCTTGGAGGGATCTCCTAGCACAGATACGCAGTATTTT
CASSLEGSPSTDTQYF
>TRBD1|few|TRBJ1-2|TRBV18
TGTGCCAGCTCACCGGGGGACAGGGGTGCTGGCTACACCTTC
CASSPGDRGAGYTF
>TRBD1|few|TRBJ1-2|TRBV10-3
TGTGCCATCAGTGAAGGGGGCGGAACTTTGAACTATGGCTACACCTTC
CAISEGGGTLNYGYTF
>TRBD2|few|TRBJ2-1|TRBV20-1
TGCAGTGCTAGAGAGGCGGGAGTTAATGAGCAGTTCTTC
CSAREAGVNEQFF
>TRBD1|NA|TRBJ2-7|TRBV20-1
TGCAGTGCTAGGACCCTACAGGGGGCTTCCGAGCAGTACTTC
CSARTLQGASEQYF
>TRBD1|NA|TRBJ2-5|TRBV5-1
TGCGCCAGCAGCTTGGGGGGACAGGCCTCCCAAGAGACCCAGTACTTC
CASSLGGQASQETQYF
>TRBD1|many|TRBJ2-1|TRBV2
TGTGCCAGCAGACCTTTCCCGGGACAGGGACGAGCTGAGCAGTTCTTC
CASRPFPGQGRAEQFF
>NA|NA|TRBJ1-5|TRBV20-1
TGCAGTGCTACTGGGAATAATCAGCCCCAGCATTTT
CSATGNNQPQHF
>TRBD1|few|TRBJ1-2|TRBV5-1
TGCGCCAGCAGCTCGGGGTCGACGACAGGGTATGGCTACACCTTC
CASSSGSTTGYGYTF
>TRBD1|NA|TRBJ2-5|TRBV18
TGTGCCAGCTCACCGGGACAGGGTTATGAGACCCAGTACTTC
CASSPGQGYETQYF
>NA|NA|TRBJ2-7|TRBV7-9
TGTGCCATCGGGGGCGACGAGCAGTACTTC
CAIGGDEQYF
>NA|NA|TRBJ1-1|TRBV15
TGTGCCACCAGCAGAGGTCAGGGCCATACGGACAACACTGAAGCTTTCTTT
CATSRGQGHTDNTEAFF
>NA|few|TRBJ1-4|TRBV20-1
TGCAGTGCTAGGACCTACTGGGAAAAACTGTTTTTT
CSARTYWEKLFF
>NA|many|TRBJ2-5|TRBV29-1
TGCAGCGTTGAGAGAGGCCAAGAGACCCAGTACTTC
CSVERGQETQYF
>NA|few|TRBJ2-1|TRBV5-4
TGTGCCAGCAGGACTAGTTTAACCGACAATGAGCAGTTCTTC
CASRTSLTDNEQFF
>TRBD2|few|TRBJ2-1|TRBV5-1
TGCGCCAGCAGGTTTAGCGGGAGAGGCAATGAGCAGTTCTTC
CASRFSGRGNEQFF
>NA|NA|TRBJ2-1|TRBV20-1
TGCAGTGCTAGTTCCAAAAGGACCAGACCCTACAATGAGCAGTTCTTC
CSASSKRTRPYNEQFF
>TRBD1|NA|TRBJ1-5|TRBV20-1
TGCAGTGCTAGAGGCGACAGGGAATTTAGTCAGCCCCAGCATTTT
CSARGDREFSQPQHF
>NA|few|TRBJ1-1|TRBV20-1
TGCAGTGCTCATCTAGTCGTAAACACTGAAGCTTTCTTT
CSAHLVVNTEAFF
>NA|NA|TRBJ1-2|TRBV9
TGTGCCAGCAGCGTGAGCCAGGGGTTTTATGGCTACACCTTC
CASSVSQGFYGYTF
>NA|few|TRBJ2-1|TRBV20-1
TGCAGTGCTAGGCGAGTAGTTCAGGGCGGGATCTCCTACAATGAGCAGTTCTTC
CSARRVVQGGISYNEQFF
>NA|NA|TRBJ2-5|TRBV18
TGTGCCAGCAACCCAGAGGCACAGCAAGAGACCCAGTACTTC
CASNPEAQQETQYF
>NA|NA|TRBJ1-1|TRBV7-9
TGTGCCAGCAGCAGGCCAGCCGGGGGCACTGAAGCTTTCTTT
CASSRPAGGTEAFF
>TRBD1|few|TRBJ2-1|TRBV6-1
TGTGCCAGCATCGACAGGGGCTCAGGGTTCAATGAGCAGTTCTTC
CASIDRGSGFNEQFF
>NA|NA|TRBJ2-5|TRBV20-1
TGCAGTGCTAGAGATCTAGCGCGACAGAGCACACAAGAGACCCAGTACTTC
CSARDLARQSTQETQYF
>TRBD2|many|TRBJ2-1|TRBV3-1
TGTGCCAGCAGGGGAGGACTAGCGGCCTCAATGATGCAGTTCTTC
CASRGGLAASMMQFF
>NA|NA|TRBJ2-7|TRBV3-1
TGTGCCAGCAGCCAAGCTCACCAGGGGTCCTACGAGCAGTACTTC
CASSQAHQGSYEQYF
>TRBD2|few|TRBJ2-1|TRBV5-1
TGCGCCAGCAGCGCCGGGACTAGCGGGAGGGCCTGGGGTAATGAGCAGTTCTTC
CASSAGTSGRAWGNEQFF
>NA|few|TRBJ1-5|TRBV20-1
TGCAGTGGCCGGGTAAGCAATCAGCCCCAGCATTTT
CSGRVSNQPQHF
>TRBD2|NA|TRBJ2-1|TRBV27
TGTGCCAGCAAACTAGCGGGAGTCTATGAGCAGTTCTTC
CASKLAGVYEQFF
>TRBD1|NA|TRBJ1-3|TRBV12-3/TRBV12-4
TGTGCCAGCAGTTCCGACAGGGAATCTGGAAACACCATATATTTT
CASSSDRESGNTIYF
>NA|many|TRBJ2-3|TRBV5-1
TGCGCCAGCAGCCCAGGGTCGTTAGCAGATACGCAGTATTTT
CASSPGSLADTQYF
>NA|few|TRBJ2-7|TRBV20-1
TGCAGTGCTCTTTCACAGGGCACCTACGAGCAGTACTTC
CSALSQGTYEQYF
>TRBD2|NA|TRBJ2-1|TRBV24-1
TGTGCCACCAGTGACTCCGGGACTAGCGGGGGCCACAATGAGCAGTTCTTC
CATSDSGTSGGHNEQFF
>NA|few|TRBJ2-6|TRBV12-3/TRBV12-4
TGTGCCAGCAGCCCCCTTACTCGGACAGTCTCTGGGGCCAACGTCCTGACTTTC
CASSPLTRTVSGANVLTF
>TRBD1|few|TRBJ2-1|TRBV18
TGTGCCAGCTCGCCCGGGACAGGGCCCTACAATGAGCAGTTCTTC
CASSPGTGPYNEQFF
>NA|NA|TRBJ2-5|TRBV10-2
TGCGCCAGCAGTGACGGGGACACAATCCGAGAGACCCAGTACTTC
CASSDGDTIRETQYF
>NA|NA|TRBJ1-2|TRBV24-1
TGTGCCACCAGTGATTTGGGACAGAACTATGGCTACACCTTC
CATSDLGQNYGYTF
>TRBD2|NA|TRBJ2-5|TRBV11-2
TGTGCCAGCAGCAAACTAGCGGGAGTTTTGGAGACCCAGTACTTC
CASSKLAGVLETQYF
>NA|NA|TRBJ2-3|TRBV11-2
TGTGCCAGCAGCTCCAGGGGCGGGCTAGGCACAGATACGCAGTATTTT
CASSSRGGLGTDTQYF
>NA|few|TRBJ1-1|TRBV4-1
TGCGCCAGCGCTATAGGGCTCACGAACACTGAAGCTTTCTTT
CASAIGLTNTEAFF